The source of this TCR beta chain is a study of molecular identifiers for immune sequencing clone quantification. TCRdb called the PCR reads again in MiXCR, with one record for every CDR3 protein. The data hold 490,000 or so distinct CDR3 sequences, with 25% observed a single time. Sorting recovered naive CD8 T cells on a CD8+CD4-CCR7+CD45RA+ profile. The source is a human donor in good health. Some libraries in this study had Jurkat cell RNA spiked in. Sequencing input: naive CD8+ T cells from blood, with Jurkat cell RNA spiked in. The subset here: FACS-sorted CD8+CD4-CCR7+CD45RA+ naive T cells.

The CDR3 region has the DNA TGTGCCAGCAGCCCACAGGGACAGGGGGCTAGCTCCTACGAGCAGTACTTC. Translation: CASSPQGQGASSYEQYF. This chain joins TRBV27 and TRBJ2-7; 12 positions match TRBD1. The germline gives CDR1 MNHEY, CDR2 SMNVEV (reference sequence). Trimming at V came to 6 bases and at J to 0 bases, leaving 9 bases not matched to a gene. The CDR3 contains 17 residues.